Below, 18 T cell receptor beta chains from the same sample are listed, as sequenced in a study of T cell repertoires in cytomegalovirus infection (dated by TCRdb to the late 2010s). The data were produced on an Illumina HiSeq 1500. TCRdb ran its own pipeline on the public reads, namely fastp trimming at Q25 and MiXCR clone calling, and kept in-frame beta chains. Identical CDR3 proteins give one entry, which carries the most common genes and DNA. In all, the sample holds about 80,000 distinct CDR3 sequences, and more than 3.5% of those were seen once. The ten largest clonotypes hold under 6% of the sample. Input material: PBMCs. The source is a human donor in good health (CMV status not recorded). Some clones in this sample may be carry-over from other donors' samples.

This clonotype was detected many times. The DNA for the CDR3 is TGTGCCAGCAGCGCGGGACATCTTAGCAATCAGCCCCAGCATTTT. This codes for CASSAGHLSNQPQHF. J is TRBJ1-5 and V is TRBV7-2; TRBD1 might be the D (6 bases). CDR1 SGHTA and CDR2 FQGNSA come from the germline V gene. The length of the CDR3 is 15 residues. V dropped 5 bases and J dropped 0 bases, with 11 bases sitting between them.

This clonotype was counted many times. The chain joins TRBV20-1 to TRBJ2-3, with TRBD2 matching over 11 bases. J gave up 4 bases and V 3 bases, and 15 bases lay outside the gene matches. The CDR3 loop spans 18 amino acids. The germline V gene has CDR1 DFQATT and CDR2 SNEGSKA (reference sequence). CDR3 amino acids: CSARPLVPGLADSDTQYF. Written as DNA, the CDR3 is TGCAGTGCTAGGCCGTTAGTTCCGGGACTAGCGGATTCAGATACGCAGTATTTT.

This clonotype was observed many times. This sequence joins TRBV7-9 and TRBJ2-7, with D possibly being TRBD1 (6 bases). The V end lost 1 base, the J end lost 0 bases, and 10 bases lay between the germline ends. This CDR3 has 15 residues. Per germline, CDR1 SEHNR and CDR2 FQNEAQ (reference sequence). As DNA, the CDR3 is TGTGCCAGCAGCTTAGGCCCCAGGGGCTCCTACGAGCAGTACTTC. Its protein product is CASSLGPRGSYEQYF.

This clonotype was counted at least ten times. The chain joins TRBV29-1 to TRBJ2-3; 12 nucleotides line up with TRBD2. The J segment lost 6 bases and the V segment lost 4 bases, leaving 2 bases of the junction unmatched. The CDR3 loop spans 13 amino acids. Germline lookup yields CDR1 SQVTM and CDR2 ANQGSEA. The CDR3 loop reads CSVGTSGADTQYF. The CDR3 coding sequence is TGCAGCGTTGGGACTAGCGGGGCGGATACGCAGTATTTT.

This clonotype was recorded at least ten times. The chain has TRBV6-2 or TRBV6-3 and TRBJ2-6; TRBD1 or TRBD2 may be the D gene (6 bases each). Germline V gives CDR1 MNHEY, CDR2 SVGEGT. This CDR3 has 18 amino acids. The V end lost 2 bases, the J end lost 0 bases, and 14 bases lay between the germline ends. CDR3 sequence reads: CASSYVGGSGSGANVLTF. The CDR3 DNA reads as TGTGCCAGCAGTTACGTGGGGGGCAGCGGCTCTGGGGCCAACGTCCTGACTTTC.

This clonotype has ten or more counts. The CDR3 spells CASSSRARDRTNYGYTF. Here the CDR3 DNA reads TGTGCCAGCAGTTCACGCGCCAGGGACAGAACTAACTATGGCTACACCTTC. The rearrangement uses TRBV27 and TRBJ1-2, with TRBD1 matching 7 bases. Unmatched junction bases numbered 11, after V lost 4 bases and J lost 0 bases. CDR3 length equals 17 residues. Germline CDR1 reads MNHEY; CDR2 reads SMNVEV (reference sequence).

This clonotype was counted at least ten times. V and J are TRBV20-1 and TRBJ1-4, with 7 bases lining up with TRBD1. Germline V gene sequence: CDR1 DFQATT, CDR2 SNEGSKA (reference sequence). J lost 2 bases, V lost 2 bases, and 2 bases had no gene match. This CDR3 comprises 14 residues. In nucleotides, the CDR3 is TGCAGTGCTAGACCGACAGGGACTAATGAAAAACTGTTTTTT. It translates to CSARPTGTNEKLFF.

This clonotype was picked up many times. The chain uses TRBV7-2 and TRBJ2-1; TRBD2 matches at 10 bases. This CDR3 contains 15 residues. V gave up 4 bases and J gave up 5 bases; unmatched junction bases: 5. The germline gives CDR1 SGHTA, CDR2 FQGNSA. CDR3 nucleotide sequence: TGTGCCAGCAGCTCAGCGGGGGGGCCCCACAATGAGCAGTTCTTC. Encoded protein: CASSSAGGPHNEQFF.

This clonotype has a count of ten or more. The rearrangement uses TRBV18 and TRBJ1-1; D may be TRBD1 (6 bases). Germline V lookup: CDR1 KGHSH, CDR2 LQKENI. This CDR3 comprises 15 residues. V was clipped by 5 bases and J by 1 base, with 14 bases between them. The CDR3 spells CASSIFGQQNTEAFF. Here the CDR3 DNA reads TGTGCCAGCTCAATCTTCGGACAGCAGAACACTGAAGCTTTCTTT.

Many counts were recorded for this clonotype. The gene calls are TRBV18 and TRBJ1-3; D remains ambiguous. This CDR3 is built from 17 residues. CDR1 and CDR2 (germline): KGHSH, LQKENI. V lost 3 bases, J lost 0 bases, and 15 bases lay in between. CDR3 DNA sequence: TGTGCCAGCTCACCGACGACCGTCGGTCTCTCTGGAAACACCATATATTTT. Translating gives CASSPTTVGLSGNTIYF.

This clonotype has ten or more counts. The genes are TRBV6-6 and TRBJ1-1; D ambiguous. The CDR3 contains 13 residues. Trimming left V 5 bases short and J 1 base short, with 8 bases between. The V gene's germline CDR1 is MNHNY and CDR2 SVGAGI (reference sequence). Here the CDR3 reads CASSTVPNTEAFF. CDR3 coding DNA: TGTGCCAGCAGTACCGTGCCGAACACTGAAGCTTTCTTT.

This clonotype was recorded many times. This chain joins TRBV7-9 and TRBJ1-4, with a weak D call TRBD1 (6 bases). Germline V CDR1 and CDR2: SEHNR, FQNEAQ (reference sequence). Trimming took off 5 bases at V and 0 bases at J, with 22 bases between the two ends. This CDR3 is 19 amino acids long. The chain's CDR3 is CASSARQDRTSTTNEKLFF. The CDR3 DNA reads as TGTGCCAGCAGCGCCCGACAGGATAGAACTAGCACAACTAATGAAAAACTGTTTTTT. The full variable domain, with the rest looked up from reference TRBV7-9 and TRBJ1-4, is DTGVSQNPRHKITKRGQNVTFRCDPISEHNRLYWYRQTLGQGPEFLTYFQNEAQLEKSRLLSDRFSAERPKGSFSTLEIQRTEQGDSAMYLCASSARQDRTSTTNEKLFFGSGTQLSVL.

This clonotype was seen at least ten times. The V call is TRBV7-2, the J call TRBJ2-6, with TRBD1 matching over 12 bases. The CDR3 spans 18 residues. V gave up 4 bases and J gave up 2 bases; unmatched junction bases: 6. Germline CDR1 and CDR2: SGHTA and FQGNSA. CDR3 residues: CASSSTGQGATGANVLTF. In DNA, the CDR3 is TGTGCCAGCAGCTCGACGGGACAGGGGGCTACTGGGGCCAACGTCCTGACTTTC.

In its sample, this clonotype was seen many times. In DNA form, the CDR3 reads TGCGCCAGCAGCCCCGGGGGATCAACTAATGAAAAACTGTTTTTT. Its protein product is CASSPGGSTNEKLFF. V is TRBV4-3 and J is TRBJ1-4, with D possibly TRBD1 on 5 matching bases. The CDR3 runs 15 residues. V was clipped by 4 bases and J by 0 bases, with 9 bases between them. The germline V gene encodes CDR1 LGHNA and CDR2 YSLEER.

Many counts were recorded for this clonotype. The chain is built from TRBV5-5 and TRBJ1-2, with D unclear. The germline V gene encodes CDR1 SGHKS and CDR2 YYEKEE (reference sequence). CDR3 length equals 14 residues. V was pared by 4 bases and J by 8 bases, with 18 bases between. DNA for the CDR3: TGTGCCAGCAGCGAAACGACACCCTCTAAAGGCTACACCTTC. It yields the protein CASSETTPSKGYTF.

This clonotype was picked up many times. The V call is TRBV20-1, the J call TRBJ1-4; D possibly corresponds to TRBD1 (6 bases). V was cut by 5 bases and J by 8 bases, with 15 bases left in between. CDR1 and CDR2 from the germline V gene are DFQATT and SNEGSKA (reference sequence). The CDR3 has 13 amino acids. This chain's CDR3 is CSAEDRFGEKLFF. CDR3 coding DNA: TGCAGTGCTGAAGACAGGTTTGGCGAAAAACTGTTTTTT.

This clonotype was recorded many times. This chain links TRBV14 with TRBJ2-7; no firm D call. CDR3 length: 12 amino acids. V shed 4 bases and J shed 4 bases, with 8 bases lying between them. Germline V gene lookup returns CDR1 SGHDN and CDR2 FVKESK. The CDR3 coding sequence is TGTGCCAGCAGCCGACTCGGGTACGAGCAGTACTTC. It specifies CASSRLGYEQYF.

This clonotype was counted ten times or more. The chain uses TRBV6-2 or TRBV6-3 and TRBJ2-4; D may correspond to TRBD1 or TRBD2 (5 bases each). Trimming took off 6 bases at V and 7 bases at J, with 16 bases between the two ends. This CDR3 has 14 amino acids. The germline V gene has CDR1 MNHEY and CDR2 SVGEGT. CDR3 amino acids: CASSYGTRSNIQYF. For the CDR3, the DNA is TGTGCCAGCAGCTACGGGACCCGGAGTAACATTCAGTACTTC.